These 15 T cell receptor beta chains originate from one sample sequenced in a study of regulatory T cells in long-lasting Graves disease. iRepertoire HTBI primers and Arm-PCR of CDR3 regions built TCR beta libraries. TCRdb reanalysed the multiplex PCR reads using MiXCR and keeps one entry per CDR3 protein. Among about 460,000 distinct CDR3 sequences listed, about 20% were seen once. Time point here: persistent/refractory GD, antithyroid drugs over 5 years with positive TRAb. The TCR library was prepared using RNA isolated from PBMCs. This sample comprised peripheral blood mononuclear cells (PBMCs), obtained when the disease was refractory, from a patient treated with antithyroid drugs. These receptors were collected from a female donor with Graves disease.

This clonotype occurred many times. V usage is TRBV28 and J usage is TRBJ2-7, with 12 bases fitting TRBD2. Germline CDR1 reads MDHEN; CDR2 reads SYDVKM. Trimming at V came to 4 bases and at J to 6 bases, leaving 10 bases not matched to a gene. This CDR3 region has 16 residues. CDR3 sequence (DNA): TGTGCCAGCAGTTCCCCGAGAGGACTAGCGGGAACCGAGCAGTACTTC. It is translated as CASSSPRGLAGTEQYF.

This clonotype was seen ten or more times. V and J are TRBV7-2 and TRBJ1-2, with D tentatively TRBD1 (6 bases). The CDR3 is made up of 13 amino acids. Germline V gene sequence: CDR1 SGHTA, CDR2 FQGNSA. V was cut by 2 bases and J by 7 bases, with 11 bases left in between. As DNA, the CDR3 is TGTGCCAGCAGCTTAAACAGGGATTCTGGCTACACCTTC. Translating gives CASSLNRDSGYTF. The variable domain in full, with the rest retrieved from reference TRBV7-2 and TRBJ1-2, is GAGVSQSPSNKVTEKGKDVELRCDPISGHTALYWYRQSLGQGLEFLIYFQGNSAPDKSGLPSDRFSAERTGGSVSTLTIQRTQQEDSAVYLCASSLNRDSGYTFGSGTRLTVV.

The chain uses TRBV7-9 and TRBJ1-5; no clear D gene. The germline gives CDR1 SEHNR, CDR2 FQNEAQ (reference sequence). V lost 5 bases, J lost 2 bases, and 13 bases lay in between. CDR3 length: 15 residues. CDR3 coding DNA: TGTGCCAGCAGCCCAGGAACGGAGGGCAATCAGCCCCAGCATTTT. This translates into CASSPGTEGNQPQHF.

The DNA for the CDR3 is TGTGCCAGCAGCTTGGGGGGGACAGGGGGTCGCGAGCAGTACTTC. Protein product: CASSLGGTGGREQYF. V and J are TRBV11-1 and TRBJ2-7; the match to TRBD1 covers 11 bases. CDR1 is SGHAT, CDR2 FQDESV, per germline (reference sequence). With V trimmed by 3 bases and J by 6 bases, 7 bases remained unmatched. CDR3 length: 15 residues.

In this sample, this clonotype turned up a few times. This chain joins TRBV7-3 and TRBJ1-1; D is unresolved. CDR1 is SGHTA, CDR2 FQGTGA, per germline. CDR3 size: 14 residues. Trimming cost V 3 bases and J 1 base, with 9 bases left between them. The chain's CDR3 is CASSLYHGNTEAFF. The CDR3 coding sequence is TGTGCCAGCAGCTTGTATCATGGGAACACTGAAGCTTTCTTT.

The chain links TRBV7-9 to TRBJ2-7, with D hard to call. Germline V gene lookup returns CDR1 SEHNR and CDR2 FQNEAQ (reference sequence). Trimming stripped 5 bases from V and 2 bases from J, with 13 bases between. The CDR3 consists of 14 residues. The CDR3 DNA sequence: TGTGCCAGCAGCATTATAGGACCTACCTACGAGCAGTACTTC. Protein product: CASSIIGPTYEQYF.

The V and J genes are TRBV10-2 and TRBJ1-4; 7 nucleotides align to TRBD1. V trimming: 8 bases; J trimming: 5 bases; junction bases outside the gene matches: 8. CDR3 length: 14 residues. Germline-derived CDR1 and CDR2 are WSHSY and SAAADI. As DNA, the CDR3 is TGCGCCAGCCTACGGACAGGCGAGAATGAAAAACTGTTTTTT. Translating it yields CASLRTGENEKLFF.

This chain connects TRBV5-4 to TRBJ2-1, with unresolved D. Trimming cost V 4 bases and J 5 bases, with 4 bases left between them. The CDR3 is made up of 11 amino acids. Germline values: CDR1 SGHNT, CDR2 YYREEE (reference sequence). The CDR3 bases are TGTGCCAGCAGCGAGGACAATGAGCAGTTCTTC. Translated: CASSEDNEQFF.

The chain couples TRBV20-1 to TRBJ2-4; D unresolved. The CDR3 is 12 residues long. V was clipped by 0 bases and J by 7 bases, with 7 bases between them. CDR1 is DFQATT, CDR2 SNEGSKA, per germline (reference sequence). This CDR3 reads CSARDRRNIQYF. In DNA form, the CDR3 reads TGCAGTGCTAGAGATCGTAGGAACATTCAGTACTTC.

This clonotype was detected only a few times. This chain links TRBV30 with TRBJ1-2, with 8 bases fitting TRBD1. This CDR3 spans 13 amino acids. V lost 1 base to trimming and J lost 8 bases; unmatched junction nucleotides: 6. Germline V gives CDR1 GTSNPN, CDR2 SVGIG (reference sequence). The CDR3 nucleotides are TGTGCCTGGAGTGCTCATGGACAGGGAGGCTACACCTTC. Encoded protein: CAWSAHGQGGYTF.

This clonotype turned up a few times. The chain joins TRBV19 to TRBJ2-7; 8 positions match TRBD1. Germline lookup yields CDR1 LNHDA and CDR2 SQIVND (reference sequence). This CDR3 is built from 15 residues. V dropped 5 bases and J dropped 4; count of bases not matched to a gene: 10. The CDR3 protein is CASSFLGQGVYEQYF. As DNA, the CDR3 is TGTGCCAGTAGTTTTCTAGGACAGGGCGTTTACGAGCAGTACTTC.

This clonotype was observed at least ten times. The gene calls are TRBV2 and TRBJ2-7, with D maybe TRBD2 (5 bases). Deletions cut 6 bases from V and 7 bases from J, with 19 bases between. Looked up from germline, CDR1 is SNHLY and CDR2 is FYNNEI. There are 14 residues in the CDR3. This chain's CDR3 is CASSLKTFGIEQYF. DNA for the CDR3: TGTGCCAGCAGCCTCAAGACCTTCGGGATAGAGCAGTACTTC.

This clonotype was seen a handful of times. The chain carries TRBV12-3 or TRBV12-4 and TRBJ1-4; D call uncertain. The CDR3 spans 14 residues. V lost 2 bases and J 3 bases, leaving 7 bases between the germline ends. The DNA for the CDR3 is TGTGCCAGCAGTTTAAGGGCCCCTAATGAAAAACTGTTTTTT. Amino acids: CASSLRAPNEKLFF.

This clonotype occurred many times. The CDR3 loop reads CASSEGSHTGELFF. CDR3 sequence (DNA): TGTGCCAGCAGTGAAGGTAGCCACACCGGGGAGCTGTTTTTT. This rearrangement joins TRBV2 to TRBJ2-2; D is unresolved. V was trimmed by 1 base and J by 3 bases, leaving 6 bases between them. The CDR3 length is 14 residues. The V gene's germline CDR1 is SNHLY and CDR2 FYNNEI. Supplemented by reference TRBV2 and TRBJ2-2, the full variable domain reads EPEVTQTPSHQVTQMGQEVILRCVPISNHLYFYWYRQILGQKVEFLVSFYNNEISEKSEIFDDQFSVERPDGSNFTLKIRSTKLEDSAMYFCASSEGSHTGELFFGEGSRLTVL.

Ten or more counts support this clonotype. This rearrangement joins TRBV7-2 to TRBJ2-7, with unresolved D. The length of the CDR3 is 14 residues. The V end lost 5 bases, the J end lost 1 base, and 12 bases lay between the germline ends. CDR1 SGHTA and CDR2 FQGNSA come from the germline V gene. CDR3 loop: CASSPIRGSYEQYF. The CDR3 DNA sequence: TGTGCCAGCAGCCCAATTCGAGGTTCCTACGAGCAGTACTTC. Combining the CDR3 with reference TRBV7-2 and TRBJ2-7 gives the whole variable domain GAGVSQSPSNKVTEKGKDVELRCDPISGHTALYWYRQSLGQGLEFLIYFQGNSAPDKSGLPSDRFSAERTGGSVSTLTIQRTQQEDSAVYLCASSPIRGSYEQYFGPGTRLTVT.